These 9 T cell receptor beta chains share one sample of origin, sequenced in a study of T-cell memory formation after mild COVID-19. From the 5' RACE reads, TCRdb called clonotypes with MiXCR, one entry per CDR3 protein. The data show about 170,000 distinct CDR3 sequences, 10% to 15% seen once. The sequenced sample was PBMCs or a T cell subset sorted from them (not recorded which). The source is a man younger than 30 who had mild COVID-19 (a few samples of this study predate the infection). Cell type and time point are not known.

This clonotype was counted only a few times. The chain links TRBV7-9 to TRBJ2-1; 13 bases are shared with TRBD2. In germline, CDR1 is SEHNR, CDR2 FQNEAQ (reference sequence). CDR3 length: 16 amino acids. The V and J ends lost 3 bases and 6 bases, in that order; junction bases with no gene match: 5. Here the CDR3 DNA reads TGTGCCAGCAGCTTTATGGGACTAGCGGGACTCAATGAGCAGTTCTTC. It is translated as CASSFMGLAGLNEQFF.

This clonotype was seen more than once but under ten times. V gene TRBV4-3 combines with J gene TRBJ1-2; possibly TRBD1 for D (6 bases). The V gene lost 3 bases and the J gene lost 8 bases, with 16 bases spanning the gap. The CDR3 totals 14 residues. CDR1 is LGHNA, CDR2 YSLEER, per germline. DNA for the CDR3: TGCGCCAGCAGCCATACAGGGCTGGTGGGGGGCTACACCTTC. Translation gives CASSHTGLVGGYTF.

The chain links TRBV6-5 to TRBJ2-2, with 8 nucleotides matching TRBD1. The CDR3 consists of 15 residues. V was pared by 5 bases and J by 6 bases, with 8 bases of the junction left unmatched. Germline CDR1 is MNHEY and CDR2 is SVGAGI. DNA of the CDR3: TGTGCCAGCAGTAGAGGGACAGGAAGGGCCGGGGAGCTGTTTTTT. Residues: CASSRGTGRAGELFF.

The table lists this clonotype with a few counts. The V call is TRBV5-1, the J call TRBJ1-1; D is perhaps TRBD1 (5 bases). The CDR3 runs 15 residues. Germline V gene data show CDR1 as SGHRS and CDR2 as YFSETQ. V lost 2 bases to trimming and J lost 4 bases, with 15 bases between them. CDR3 bases: TGCGCCAGCAGCTTCTCAGGGAAATGGGGCACTGAAGCTTTCTTT. Translating it yields CASSFSGKWGTEAFF.

V and J are TRBV5-1 and TRBJ2-1; 8 nucleotides agree with TRBD2. Germline CDR1 SGHRS, CDR2 YFSETQ. The CDR3 runs 17 residues. V lost 0 bases, J lost 3 bases, and 8 bases stayed unmatched. CDR3: CASSLGPRGGDYNEQFF. The CDR3 DNA sequence: TGCGCCAGCAGCTTGGGACCCCGGGGGGGTGACTACAATGAGCAGTTCTTC.

This clonotype came up many times. This chain joins TRBV12-3 or TRBV12-4 and TRBJ2-1; the match to TRBD2 covers 13 bases. Unmatched junction bases numbered 5, after V lost 6 bases and J lost 6 bases. The CDR3 length is 15 residues. CDR3 region: CASRSGTSGANEQFF. CDR3 nucleotide sequence: TGTGCCAGCAGGTCCGGGACTAGCGGGGCCAATGAGCAGTTCTTC.

This clonotype has a count of ten or more. The V call is TRBV7-2, the J call TRBJ2-3; TRBD2 matches at 7 bases. This CDR3 has 15 amino acids. The J segment lost 5 bases and the V segment lost 2 bases, leaving 7 bases of the junction unmatched. Germline CDR1 SGHTA, CDR2 FQGNSA. The CDR3 nucleotides are TGTGCCAGCAGCTTAAGGCGGGGGAGGGTAGATACGCAGTATTTT. Protein: CASSLRRGRVDTQYF.

This clonotype was counted a few times. The chain is built from TRBV6-2 or TRBV6-3 and TRBJ1-2; D is possibly TRBD1 (5 bases). Per the germline V gene, CDR1 is MNHEY and CDR2 is SVGEGT. CDR3 length: 13 residues. V lost 0 bases to trimming and J lost 3 bases, with 5 bases between them. CDR3 loop: CASSYSGHYGYTF. The CDR3 coding sequence is TGTGCCAGCAGTTACTCGGGACACTATGGCTACACCTTC.

This clonotype was picked up a small number of times. V and J are TRBV21-1 and TRBJ2-7; the tabulated D call, TRBD2, remains unverified against the DNA. TRBV21-1 is a listed pseudogene. This CDR3 comprises 16 residues. The CDR3 DNA reads TGTGCCAGCAGCCTTGGCAAGGACCCTCCGAACTACGAGCAGTACGTC. Translating gives CASSLGKDPPNYEQYV.